The sequence of this TCR beta chain was determined in a study of Ad26.COV2.S vaccination and SARS-CoV-2 variants (TCRdb year 2021). Context from the whole study: Donors in the vaccine arm were drawn from COV1001, a multicentre, randomized, double-blind, placebo-controlled phase I-IIa trial testing Ad26.COV2.S in healthy adults. Ad26.COV2.S was given intramuscularly at 5x10^10 or 1x10^11 viral particles, as a single shot or as two shots 56 days apart. Sequencing of the TCRbeta repertoire served to evaluate the specificity and breadth of SARS-CoV-2-reactive T cell receptors following Ad26.COV2.S vaccination. A total of around 32 samples were included in the TCR-sequenced set, comprising around 19 Ad26.COV2.S vaccine recipients, 5 placebo recipients and 8 SARS-CoV-2 convalescent individuals. Participants in the trial were split at random into five groups of five each, receiving low-dose or high-dose Ad26.COV2.S once or twice, or else placebo on both occasions. Investigators did not know the trial group allocation while performing experiments and assessing outcomes.

What the work shows at the level of the full study, not this receptor alone: The authors noted that total T cell responses may have been underestimated by the TCR breadth and depth analyses. After vaccination, spike-specific CD8+ and CD4+ T cell responses were reported to show substantial breadth. Comparable non-spike TCR breadth was observed between vaccine and placebo recipients, consistent with only spike being contained in the vaccine. Ad26.COV2.S recipients had higher spike-specific TCR breadth than placebo recipients (P = 0.0014). The study was not powered for comparison of responses between vaccine doses or regimens.

V sheds 6 bases and J sheds 0 bases, leaving 15 bases between their ends. CDR1 and CDR2 (MNHNY, SVGAGI) derive from the germline V gene (reference sequence). The CDR3, from cysteine to phenylalanine, totals 16 residues. Only CDR3 DNA remains: 48 bases, in frame from the first base. This clone has only a few counts. The target of this receptor is not known. No much larger clonotype is one base removed from it; base qualities were not supplied. The immunoSEQ Assay was used to sequence TCRbeta CDR3 regions. After extraction, genomic DNA underwent amplification by bias-controlled multiplex PCR, followed by high-throughput sequencing. The authors processed their data as follows. Collapsing and filtering of sequences were performed to quantify the absolute abundance of each unique TCRbeta CDR3 region. T cell fraction was estimated by normalizing TCRbeta template counts to usable DNA, with usable DNA measured through amplification of reference genes found in all nucleated cells. Repertoire TCRs were annotated as SARS-CoV-2-specific when V gene, CDR3 amino acid sequence and J gene were exactly matched to a known reactive TCR set. MIRA supplied the reference SARS-CoV-2 TCR set, which was filtered for enrichment in COVID-19-positive ImmuneCODE repertoires so that public or cross-reactive TCRs were removed. Based on the MIRA antigens, annotated TCRs were further analysed at the level of specific ORF or position within ORF. Breadth was defined as the number of annotated unique rearrangements divided by the total number of unique productive rearrangements, and depth was defined as the summed frequency of the annotated unique rearrangements. Two-sided Wilcoxon rank-sum tests were used to compare TCR breadth between groups. Sourced from immuneACCESS, this table was stored by TCRdb with only in-frame sequences that have V and J called. A share of the clones is absent; for the studies checked, an unresolved V gene accounts for under half, and the remainder has no known explanation. V and J calls plus clone size are reproduced from that table; the DNA served to infer D and trimming. Recorded for this sample are approximately 400,000 clones; about four fifths of them occurred a single time. About 7.4% of the sample rests with the top ten.

Read against the paper, the sample's treatment or condition label means: around 19 received Ad26.COV2.S at low or high dose, single or two shots; about 5 received placebo; per-sample allocation not given. For vaccine and placebo recipients, repertoires were sequenced using samples collected on day 63 after the first injection. Cohort 1b enrolled 20 to 30 adults aged 18-55 years at a single site in Boston, USA, between 29 July and 7 August 2020. Ad26.COV2.S was a replication-incompetent adenovirus type 26 vector that expressed a prefusion-stabilized SARS-CoV-2 spike protein derived from the original Wuhan strain.

This TCR was recovered from a person between 18 and 65 years old who received the Ad26.COV2.S COVID-19 vaccine or a placebo. This chain is built from TRBV6-6 and TRBJ1-3, with no reliable assignment of the D segment. The sample was peripheral blood, taken in a trial of Ad26.COV2.S vaccine versus placebo. The CDR3: CASRPFGGNSGNTIYF. The DNA sequence is as follows: TGTGCCAGCAGACCCTTTGGAGGGAACTCTGGAAACACCATATATTTT.